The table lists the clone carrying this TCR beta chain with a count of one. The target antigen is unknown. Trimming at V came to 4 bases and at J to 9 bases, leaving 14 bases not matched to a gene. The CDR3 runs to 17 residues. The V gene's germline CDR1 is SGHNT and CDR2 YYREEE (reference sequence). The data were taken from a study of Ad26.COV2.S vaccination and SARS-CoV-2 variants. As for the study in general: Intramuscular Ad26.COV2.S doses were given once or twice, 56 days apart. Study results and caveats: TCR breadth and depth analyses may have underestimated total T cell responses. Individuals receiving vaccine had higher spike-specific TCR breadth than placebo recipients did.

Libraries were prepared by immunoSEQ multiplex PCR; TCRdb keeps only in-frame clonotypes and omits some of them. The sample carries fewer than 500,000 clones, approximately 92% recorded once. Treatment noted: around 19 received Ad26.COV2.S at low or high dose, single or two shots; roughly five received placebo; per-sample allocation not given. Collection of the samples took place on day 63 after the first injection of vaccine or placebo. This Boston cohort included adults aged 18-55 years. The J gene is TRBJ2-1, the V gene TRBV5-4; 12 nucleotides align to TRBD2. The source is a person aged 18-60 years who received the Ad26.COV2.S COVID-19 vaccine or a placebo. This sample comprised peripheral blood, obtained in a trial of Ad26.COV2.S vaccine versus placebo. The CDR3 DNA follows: TGTGCCAGCAGCGTTCTAGCGGGAGGGCCCGGCCTGTCTGAGCAGTTCTTC. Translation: CASSVLAGGPGLSEQFF.